The sequence of this TCR beta chain was determined in a study of cytomegalovirus exposure and HLA in healthy donors. CDR1 SGHRS and CDR2 YFSETQ come from the germline V gene. The germline V and J ends were trimmed by 0 bases and 4 bases, with 9 bases remaining between them. The CDR3 loop spans 14 amino acids. Use of 60 Vbeta and 13 Jbeta primers characterized the PCR. The table came from immunoSEQ multiplex PCR; TCRdb's copy has only in-frame clones and leaves some out. The sample consists of under 250,000 clones, around 85% of them appearing once. The chain couples TRBV5-1 to TRBJ2-3; no firm D call. Sequenced sample: PBMCs. The TCR sequence derives from a woman aged 45-65 years in good health and CMV-seronegative. CDR3 bases: TGCGCCAGCAGCTTGGCCCCGGTAGCAGATACGCAGTATTTT. Residues: CASSLAPVADTQYF.